Presented here are 11 T cell receptor beta chains from one specimen sequenced in a study of breast tumors, draining lymph nodes, adjacent tissues. TCRdb processed the multiplex PCR reads anew with MiXCR; each CDR3 protein has one entry. Among some 150,000 distinct CDR3 sequences, around 22% were seen once, and the ten largest hold roughly 2.7%. Axillary draining lymph nodes of breast cancer patients supplied the node samples. The sample taken for sequencing was axillary lymph node tissue. Receptor source: a female donor with breast cancer. Some clones in this sample may be carry-over from other donors' samples.

This clonotype was picked up many times. The rearrangement uses TRBV12-3 or TRBV12-4 and TRBJ2-1; TRBD2 might be the D (5 bases). CDR3 length: 14 residues. The V and J ends lost 5 bases and 4 bases respectively, with 12 bases between them. CDR3 sequence (DNA): TGTGCCAGCAGTACCGGGATTCTATACAATGAGCAGTTCTTC. As protein: CASSTGILYNEQFF.

The J gene is TRBJ1-4, the V gene TRBV6-1; 9 nucleotides align to TRBD1. V gave up 5 bases and J gave up 3 bases; unmatched junction bases: 19. Germline assignment: CDR1 MNHNS and CDR2 SASEGT. The length of the CDR3 is 20 residues. The DNA of the CDR3 is TGTGCCAGCAGTCCCCATCCGGGGACAGGGCAGGGCACATCTAATGAAAAACTGTTTTTT. This translates into CASSPHPGTGQGTSNEKLFF.

This clonotype was counted at least ten times. CDR3 in DNA: TGTGCCAGCAGACTTCCAGGGACCTCCTCCTACGAGCAGTACTTC. It specifies CASRLPGTSSYEQYF. The chain uses TRBV6-5 and TRBJ2-7; either TRBD1 or TRBD2 may supply D (5 bases each). The CDR3 runs to 15 residues. From germline, CDR1 is MNHEY and CDR2 SVGAGI. Trimming left V 6 bases short and J 0 bases short, with 15 bases between.

This clonotype was detected ten times or more. This rearrangement joins TRBV18 to TRBJ2-1; no firm D call. CDR3 length: 15 residues. Germline CDR1 KGHSH, CDR2 LQKENI. V was clipped by 1 base and J by 4 bases, with 11 bases between them. The CDR3 spells CASSPLSGRYNEQFF. Written as DNA, the CDR3 is TGTGCCAGCTCACCACTTTCAGGCCGGTACAATGAGCAGTTCTTC.

This clonotype was seen at least ten times. The chain recombines TRBV20-1 with TRBJ2-1; 8 nucleotides line up with TRBD1. V lost 0 bases and J lost 7; bases outside the gene matches: 8. Germline CDR1 reads DFQATT; CDR2 reads SNEGSKA (reference sequence). CDR3 length equals 15 residues. The CDR3 spells CSAREFRTGINEQFF. The CDR3 DNA reads TGCAGTGCTAGAGAATTTAGGACAGGGATAAATGAGCAGTTCTTC.

Many counts were recorded for this clonotype. The chain has TRBV19 and TRBJ2-3, with D possibly being TRBD1 or TRBD2 (6 bases each). The CDR3 totals 13 residues. The germline V gene encodes CDR1 LNHDA and CDR2 SQIVND (reference sequence). The V gene lost 6 bases and the J gene lost 4 bases, with 11 bases spanning the gap. CDR3 sequence: CASSRRGSDTQYF. The CDR3 bases are TGTGCCAGTAGCCGGAGGGGGTCAGATACGCAGTATTTT.

About this clonotype: This may be a read error: a much more frequent sequence differs by one nucleotide. The gene calls are TRBV5-6 and TRBJ2-5; D possibly corresponds to TRBD2 (6 bases). Germline V gives CDR1 SGHDT, CDR2 YYEEEE. V was pared by 0 bases and J by 2 bases, with 11 bases between. The CDR3 consists of 15 residues. The CDR3 here is CASSLGPRGQETQYF. The CDR3 bases are TGTGCCAGCAGCTTGGGCCCACGGGGGCAAGAGACCCAGTACTTC.

This clonotype came up many times. CDR3 nucleotides: TGTGCCAGCAGCCCTGGAGCGACTAACTATGGCTACACCTTC. This codes for CASSPGATNYGYTF. V gene TRBV2 combines with J gene TRBJ1-2; D not certain. CDR3 length: 14 residues. CDR1 and CDR2 (germline): SNHLY, FYNNEI. The germline V and J ends were trimmed by 6 bases and 0 bases, with 11 bases remaining between them.

The sample holds one count of this clonotype. Just one base apart from a much larger clone, this may be a read error. The chain recombines TRBV6-6 with TRBJ2-7, with a weak D call TRBD1 (6 bases). CDR3 length: 12 amino acids. Germline V gene lookup returns CDR1 MNHNY and CDR2 SVGAGI (reference sequence). The CDR3 spells CASAGTTYERYF. CDR3 nucleotide sequence: TGTGCCAGCGCAGGGACAACCTACGAGCGGTACTTC.

This clonotype was counted only a few times. This chain links TRBV19 with TRBJ2-5; weak D call: TRBD2 (7 bases). Looked up from germline, CDR1 is LNHDA and CDR2 is SQIVND (reference sequence). V lost 9 bases, J lost 3 bases, and 17 bases lay in between. This CDR3 spans 14 amino acids. This chain's CDR3 is CASEHGGPKETQYF. The CDR3 DNA sequence: TGTGCCAGCGAGCACGGGGGGCCGAAAGAGACCCAGTACTTC.

Note on this clonotype: This may be a read error, as it is one base from a much larger clone. The V and J genes are TRBV30 and TRBJ2-3, with 8 bases lining up with TRBD1. Germline CDR1 is GTSNPN and CDR2 is SVGIG (reference sequence). The length of the CDR3 is 15 residues. The CDR3 region is CAWSTWDRSTDTQCF. The CDR3 DNA is TGTGCCTGGAGTACCTGGGACAGGAGCACAGATACGCAGTGTTTT.